The present T cell receptor beta chain was sequenced within a study of beta chain features in type 1 diabetes. Study-level results: Patients and controls would share equally any PCR tilt toward shorter templates. Relative to healthy donors, patients appeared to have naive, central memory and Treg TCRB repertoires that were more similar. Type 1 diabetes patients had fewer VDJ junction insertions and more deletions. The study found moderately but significantly shorter TCRB CDR3s in all four CD4+ subsets of Type 1 diabetes patients.

This CDR3 contains 13 residues. Germline V gene lookup returns CDR1 MNHNS and CDR2 SASEGT. V was shortened by 2 bases and J by 1 base, with 5 bases between the two germline ends. Every isolated RNA sample was fully reverse transcribed, so sequencing captured expressed TCRB transcripts. Generated by immunoSEQ multiplex PCR, the TCRdb table keeps only in-frame clones and is missing some. This table has 330,000 or so clones, around 13% appearing once. In its sample, this clone was seen once. Its antigen is unidentified. This sequence originates from a woman under 30 with type 1 diabetes. Material: naive CD4+ T cells from blood. V gene TRBV6-1 combines with J gene TRBJ1-2; D is undetermined. The CDR3 region is CASSESLNYGYTF. In DNA, the CDR3 is TGTGCCAGCAGTGAATCTCTTAACTATGGCTACACCTTC.